Following are 14 T cell receptor beta chains from one sample sequenced in a study of human T cells and chemical hapten exposure (dated by TCRdb to the early 2020s). During library preparation, unique molecular identifiers were attached to individual cDNA molecules so that TCRs could be counted quantitatively and reproducibly. TCRdb handled the public reads itself, with Q25 trimming in fastp and clone calling in MiXCR, and kept productive beta chains. Entries that share a CDR3 protein sequence are merged under the most common genes and DNA. Counted in this sample were about 120,000 distinct CDR3 sequences; less than 10% of them appeared once. About 1.4% of the sample is taken by the ten largest. Total RNA was isolated from unfractionated whole blood collected in Tempus Blood RNA tubes. Sequences were obtained from whole blood. The receptors here all came from a human donor in good health. Some clones in this sample may be carry-over from other donors' samples. Donor details come from another sample of the same person, matched by shared clones.

Only a few counts were recorded for this clonotype. This chain joins TRBV3-1 and TRBJ2-1, with TRBD1 as a possible D gene (5 bases). V gave up 6 bases and J gave up 0 bases, with 15 bases separating them. The CDR3 is made up of 16 amino acids. The germline V gene has CDR1 LGHDT and CDR2 YNNKEL (reference sequence). The CDR3 loop is CASSSTDSGSYNEQFF. The CDR3, as DNA: TGTGCCAGCAGTTCTACCGACAGTGGCTCCTACAATGAGCAGTTCTTC.

This chain links TRBV12-3 or TRBV12-4 with TRBJ2-5; 8 bases match TRBD1. V gave up 5 bases and J gave up 3 bases; unmatched junction bases: 11. The CDR3 is 16 amino acids. CDR3 protein: CASSIRGSDREETQYF. For the CDR3, the DNA is TGTGCCAGCAGTATTAGGGGGTCGGACAGGGAAGAGACCCAGTACTTC.

The chain couples TRBV7-3 to TRBJ1-1; 7 positions agree with TRBD1. Losses at the gene ends were 1 base for V and 4 bases for J; bases not matched to a gene: 6. Germline V lookup: CDR1 SGHTA, CDR2 FQGTGA. The CDR3 spans 15 residues. The CDR3 DNA sequence: TGTGCCAGCAGCTTAATGGCAGGGGGAGCCACTGAAGCTTTCTTT. It yields the protein CASSLMAGGATEAFF.

This clonotype was detected many times. The V gene is TRBV5-4, the J gene TRBJ1-2; D call uncertain. The CDR3 extends over 15 amino acids. The ends were cut back, 3 bases at V and 1 base at J, with 13 bases in the middle. Germline CDR1 reads SGHNT; CDR2 reads YYREEE (reference sequence). The CDR3 DNA reads as TGTGCCAGCAGCTCGGCCGGGAGCTATAACTATGGCTACACCTTC. Amino acid sequence: CASSSAGSYNYGYTF. Supplemented by reference TRBV5-4 and TRBJ1-2, the full variable domain reads ETGVTQSPTHLIKTRGQQVTLRCSSQSGHNTVSWYQQALGQGPQFIFQYYREEENGRGNFPPRFSGLQFPNYSSELNVNALELDDSALYLCASSSAGSYNYGYTFGSGTRLTVV.

This clonotype was counted at least ten times. This chain joins TRBV12-3 or TRBV12-4 and TRBJ1-2; D is ambiguous. The CDR3 extends over 12 amino acids. V shed 4 bases and J shed 4 bases, with 7 bases lying between them. CDR3 sequence: CASSSPPYGYTF. CDR3 sequence (DNA): TGTGCCAGCAGTTCCCCCCCCTATGGCTACACCTTC.

The J gene is TRBJ2-2, the V gene TRBV12-3 or TRBV12-4, with D tentatively TRBD2 (5 bases). V lost 8 bases and J lost 6, with 7 bases in between. CDR3 size: 11 residues. CDR3 sequence reads: CASVRAGELFF. The CDR3 DNA sequence: TGTGCCAGCGTGAGGGCCGGGGAGCTGTTTTTT.

J is TRBJ2-7 and V is TRBV6-2 or TRBV6-3; D is possibly TRBD1 or TRBD2 (5 bases each). The CDR3 covers 15 residues. The V gene's germline CDR1 is MNHEY and CDR2 SVGEGT. Between the trimmed V and J ends, which lost 0 bases and 3 bases, there was a span of 12 bases. This CDR3 reads CASSYSGVEFYEQYF. CDR3 in DNA: TGTGCCAGCAGTTACTCGGGGGTTGAATTCTACGAGCAGTACTTC.

Ten or more counts support this clonotype. Here the CDR3 DNA reads TGTGCCAGCAGCCCGGGACTGACGAATCAGCCCCAGCATTTT. It codes for CASSPGLTNQPQHF. The chain uses TRBV5-4 and TRBJ1-5, with a tentative D call TRBD1 (5 bases). The CDR3 spans 14 residues. Deletions cut 4 bases from V and 4 bases from J, with 12 bases between. Germline CDR1 SGHNT, CDR2 YYREEE (reference sequence).

This clonotype was seen at least ten times. This chain uses TRBV7-2 with TRBJ2-3; perhaps TRBD2 as D (5 bases). V was shortened by 5 bases and J by 0 bases, with 12 bases between the two germline ends. CDR3 length: 15 amino acids. The V gene's germline CDR1 is SGHTA and CDR2 FQGNSA. The CDR3: CASSRGSRSTDTQYF. In DNA, the CDR3 is TGTGCCAGCAGCCGGGGTTCCAGAAGCACAGATACGCAGTATTTT.

This chain links TRBV4-1 with TRBJ2-7, with D perhaps matching TRBD1 (6 bases). This CDR3 is 15 amino acids long. Germline assignment: CDR1 MGHRA and CDR2 YSYEKL. V lost 0 bases and J 0 bases, leaving 9 bases between the germline ends. The CDR3 region is CASSQEAGVSYEQYF. The CDR3 DNA is TGCGCCAGCAGCCAAGAGGCAGGGGTCTCCTACGAGCAGTACTTC.

There are many counts of this clonotype. J is TRBJ1-1 and V is TRBV12-3 or TRBV12-4; 9 nucleotides align to TRBD1. With V trimmed by 6 bases and J by 0 bases, 11 bases remained unmatched. CDR3 length equals 17 residues. In DNA form, the CDR3 reads TGTGCCAGCAGAGAAATCCCGGGACAGGGCATGAACACTGAAGCTTTCTTT. Translating it yields CASREIPGQGMNTEAFF.

This chain links TRBV10-2 with TRBJ2-3; 14 bases match TRBD2. Germline loops: CDR1 WSHSY, CDR2 SAAADI. This CDR3 comprises 15 residues. V lost 8 bases, J lost 4 bases, and 5 bases stayed unmatched. CDR3 in amino acids: CASGGTSGSADTQYF. CDR3 DNA: TGCGCCAGCGGGGGGACTAGCGGGAGCGCAGATACGCAGTATTTT.

This clonotype has only a few counts. This chain links TRBV9 with TRBJ2-1, with TRBD1 matching 7 bases. V was clipped by 0 bases and J by 7 bases; unmatched bases: 13. Germline lookup yields CDR1 SGDLS and CDR2 YYNGEE. CDR3 length equals 17 residues. The CDR3 coding sequence is TGTGCCAGCAGCGTAGGGGGACAGAGACCCTCAGGGAATGAGCAGTTCTTC. This sequence encodes CASSVGGQRPSGNEQFF.

This clonotype was seen a few times. The CDR3 DNA reads as TGTGCCAGCAGCAGGGGGACTAGCGGGAGCTCAGATACGCAGTATTTT. Residues: CASSRGTSGSSDTQYF. The genes are TRBV7-7 and TRBJ2-3, with 14 bases aligning to TRBD2. Germline V gene data show CDR1 as SSHAT and CDR2 as FNYEAQ (reference sequence). V shed 5 bases, J shed 4 bases, and the junction held 5 bases outside the gene matches. This CDR3 region has 16 residues.